This T cell receptor (beta chain) derives from a study of blood T cell repertoires in COVID-19 (dated by TCRdb to about 2020). About the study as a whole: Collaborator samples came from the United States, Italy and Spain and covered acute and convalescent phases of COVID-19. The prospective study material was composed of cDNA or gDNA derived from T cells, B-cell-depleted T cells, or PBMCs. The dataset comprised deeply sampled blood TCRbeta repertoires from subjects exposed to, actively infected with, or recovered from COVID-19. The repertoires were made available in a free public database intended to serve as a resource for research on the immune response to SARS-CoV-2. Samples came from the ongoing ImmuneRACE study (first 160 participants) plus 1,254 subjects from 6 global collaborators. A de-identified subject ID, COVID-19 status, age in years and sex were almost always included in the sample metadata. Where HLA class I and class II types were available, the types were taken from metadata supplied by the sample provider, not from assay-based typing. Overall study results and their limits: The amount of clinical and demographic metadata varied by source and participant and was provided uncurated.

TCRbeta CDR3 regions were amplified from genomic DNA using the immunoSEQ Assay, a bias-controlled multiplex PCR. In the original analysis: The number of nucleated cells in each sample was estimated from the amplification of reference gene primers within the assay. To quantify the absolute abundance of each unique TCRbeta CDR3 rearrangement, sequence reads were collapsed and filtered. For each sample, productive Simpson clonality was calculated by taking the square root of Simpson's diversity index across productive rearrangements. TCRdb limited this immuneACCESS table to in-frame rearrangements with V and J called. A share of clones is missing; checked studies link under half to unresolved V genes, and the rest is unexplained. From that table come the V and J calls and clone size; the DNA was used to work out D and trimming. This sample holds approximately 260,000 clones; roughly four fifths were observed only once. Clones ranked in the top ten supply around 4.1% of the sample.

About this clone itself: Its antigen has not been determined. Base-call qualities are not available, and no considerably larger clone is one nucleotide away.

Enrolling through a virtual design, the prospective study's participants ranged in age from roughly 18 to 89 years and lived across 24 United States geographic areas. In the prospective study, participants were assigned to cohorts based on the clinical history participants reported in a screening survey and a study questionnaire. In the prospective study, mobile phlebotomists collected whole blood, serum and a nasopharyngeal or oropharyngeal swab from each participant. Over a roughly two-month period, participants in the prospective study had the option of providing additional blood draws and questionnaires. Before DNA extraction, prospective study blood samples were shipped either frozen or at room temperature. The receptor was isolated from a man aged 25 to 40 with acute COVID-19. What was sequenced was PBMCs or T cells enriched from blood (not recorded which).

The CDR3 region: CASSLGAGHTEAFF. Read as DNA, the sequence is TGTGCCAGCAGCTTAGGTGCAGGGCACACTGAAGCTTTCTTT. In this chain, TRBV11-2 is recombined with TRBJ1-1; TRBD1 is a weak D gene call, 5 bases matching. The CDR3 starts with the cysteine, ends with the phenylalanine, and has 14 residues. The DNA shown is the 42-base CDR3, in frame from base 1. Between the V and J ends, shortened by 1 base and 3 bases respectively, the junction contains 9 bases. CDR1 and CDR2 are read off the germline V gene as SGHAT and FQNNGV. When the CDR3 is completed using the reference TRBV11-2 and TRBJ1-1 genes on either side, the full variable domain is EAGVAQSPRYKIIEKRQSVAFWCNPISGHATLYWYQQILGQGPKLLIQFQNNGVVDDSQLPKDRFSAERLKGVDSTLKIQPAKLEDSAVYLCASSLGAGHTEAFFGQGTRLTVV.